This passage covers 24 T cell receptor beta chains from one sample sequenced in a study of OX40 agonist ivuxolimab in advanced cancers. Using immunoSEQ multiplex PCR, the repertoire was profiled, and TCRdb retains in-frame clones only, with some absent. Of roughly 70,000 clones listed, roughly 87% are singletons. The starting material was CD4+ or CD8+ T cells sorted from blood, obtained in a trial of the OX40 agonist ivuxolimab. These receptors were obtained from an adult with an advanced solid tumor such as melanoma, head and neck, liver or kidney cancer.

The genes are TRBV7-8 and TRBJ2-1; D uncertain. From germline, CDR1 is SGHVS and CDR2 FQNEAQ. Trimming shortened V by 0 bases and J by 4 bases, and 10 bases separated the two germline ends. The CDR3 is 15 residues long. The CDR3 spells CASSLAHNSYNEQFF. CDR3 nucleotides: TGTGCCAGCAGCTTAGCGCATAATAGTTACAATGAGCAGTTCTTC.

The rearrangement links TRBV10-1 to TRBJ2-7; the D is unclear. The germline CDR1 and CDR2 sequences are WNHNN and SYGVQD (reference sequence). This CDR3 is built from 11 residues. Trimming shortened V by 6 bases and J by 5 bases, and 8 bases separated the two germline ends. CDR3 nucleotide sequence: TGCGCCAGCAGGTATCTACACGAGCAGTACTTC. This gives the protein CASRYLHEQYF.

The chain recombines TRBV7-2 with TRBJ2-3; no clear D gene. V was clipped by 2 bases and J by 2 bases, with 5 bases between them. The CDR3 is 13 residues long. CDR1 is SGHTA and CDR2 is FQGNSA in the germline V gene. CDR3 in amino acids: CASSLLNTDTQYF. In DNA form, the CDR3 reads TGTGCCAGCAGCTTACTTAACACAGATACGCAGTATTTT.

The chain has TRBV7-9 and TRBJ2-5; D gene uncertain. The CDR3 loop spans 11 amino acids. CDR1 and CDR2 from the germline V gene are SEHNR and FQNEAQ (reference sequence). V was trimmed by 7 bases and J by 3 bases, leaving 6 bases between them. CDR3 sequence reads: CASNKEETQYF. The DNA of the CDR3 is TGTGCCAGCAACAAAGAAGAGACCCAGTACTTC.

The genes are TRBV7-8 and TRBJ1-4; D unresolved. There are 14 residues in the CDR3. The V gene's germline CDR1 is SGHVS and CDR2 FQNEAQ. V was cut by 3 bases and J by 5 bases, with 10 bases left in between. This CDR3 is CASSLTGGNEKLFF. The CDR3 bases are TGTGCCAGCAGCTTGACGGGCGGGAATGAAAAACTGTTTTTT.

The table lists this clone with a count of one. This rearrangement joins TRBV7-9 to TRBJ2-1; possibly TRBD2 for D (6 bases). Germline V gene sequence: CDR1 SEHNR, CDR2 FQNEAQ (reference sequence). There are 19 residues in the CDR3. V gave up 4 bases and J gave up 0 bases, with 22 bases separating them. The CDR3: CASSSLTAETRNSYNEQFF. The CDR3 DNA reads as TGTGCCAGCAGCTCTCTCACGGCCGAGACTAGGAACTCCTACAATGAGCAGTTCTTC.

V and J are TRBV5-6 and TRBJ1-2; D is perhaps TRBD1 (5 bases). Per germline, CDR1 SGHDT and CDR2 YYEEEE. Trimming removed 4 bases at V and 0 bases at J, with 13 bases between. The CDR3 runs to 15 residues. The CDR3 loop is CASSRGHTSNYGYTF. The CDR3 nucleotides read TGTGCCAGCAGCCGGGGCCATACCTCTAACTATGGCTACACCTTC. Using reference TRBV5-6 and TRBJ1-2 for the parts outside the CDR3, the full variable domain is DAGVTQSPTHLIKTRGQQVTLRCSPKSGHDTVSWYQQALGQGPQFIFQYYEEEERQRGNFPDRFSGHQFPNYSSELNVNALLLGDSALYLCASSRGHTSNYGYTFGSGTRLTVV.

The chain has TRBV5-5 and TRBJ1-5; D remains unclear. Germline CDR1 SGHKS, CDR2 YYEKEE (reference sequence). This CDR3 contains 13 residues. With 1 base removed from V and 6 bases from J, the gap between germline ends came to 8 bases. CDR3 in amino acids: CASSLLVGQPQHF. The CDR3 DNA follows: TGTGCCAGCAGCTTGCTTGTCGGTCAGCCCCAGCATTTT.

The gene calls are TRBV7-9 and TRBJ2-2; D gene unclear. The CDR3 covers 14 residues. Germline V gene data show CDR1 as SEHNR and CDR2 as FQNEAQ (reference sequence). The germline V and J ends were trimmed by 4 bases and 4 bases, with 10 bases remaining between them. This chain's CDR3 is CASSYFDSTGELFF. Written as DNA, the CDR3 is TGTGCCAGCAGCTATTTTGATAGCACCGGGGAGCTGTTTTTT.

The chain combines TRBV18 with TRBJ1-3; TRBD1 is a possible D gene (6 bases). The V gene lost 1 base and the J gene lost 5 bases, with 18 bases spanning the gap. CDR3 length: 17 residues. Per germline, CDR1 KGHSH and CDR2 LQKENI. Here the CDR3 reads CASSPQEQGFSRNTIYF. The CDR3, as DNA: TGTGCCAGCTCACCACAGGAACAGGGTTTTTCGAGAAACACCATATATTTT.

This rearrangement joins TRBV6-6 to TRBJ1-5; the match to TRBD1 covers 10 bases. CDR3 length: 16 residues. CDR1 and CDR2 from the germline V gene are MNHNY and SVGAGI (reference sequence). Trimming took 7 bases from V and 2 from J; bases not matched to a gene: 8. The CDR3 bases are TGTGCCAGCATCCCCGGGACAGGGGTTGGCAATCAGCCCCAGCATTTT. Translated: CASIPGTGVGNQPQHF.

The rearrangement links TRBV2 to TRBJ2-3; no firm D call. This CDR3 has 11 residues. Germline-derived CDR1 and CDR2 are SNHLY and FYNNEI. Trimming pared 8 bases from V and 6 bases from J, leaving 9 bases between. The CDR3 bases are TGTGCCAGCGCTATTTCGGATACGCAGTATTTT. Protein sequence: CASAISDTQYF.

The J gene is TRBJ1-1, the V gene TRBV2; no reliable D call. Trimming left V 4 bases short and J 2 bases short, with 8 bases between. Germline values: CDR1 SNHLY, CDR2 FYNNEI. The CDR3 loop spans 13 amino acids. The CDR3 here is CASSVAVNTEAFF. CDR3 nucleotides: TGTGCCAGCAGTGTGGCTGTAAACACTGAAGCTTTCTTT.

The DNA of the CDR3 is TGTGCCAGCAGTTTATACAGGACCACCGGCGAGCAGTACTTC. Translated, it gives CASSLYRTTGEQYF. The chain links TRBV28 to TRBJ2-7, with TRBD1 as a possible D gene (5 bases). CDR1 and CDR2 (germline): MDHEN, SYDVKM. This CDR3 is built from 14 residues. The V and J ends lost 1 base and 6 bases respectively, with 13 bases between them.

Only one count was recorded for this clone. The V call is TRBV7-2, the J call TRBJ2-2; tentative D call: TRBD2 (6 bases). In germline, CDR1 is SGHTA, CDR2 FQGNSA. The CDR3 spans 18 residues. V lost 1 base and J 4 bases, leaving 19 bases between the germline ends. Here the CDR3 DNA reads TGTGCCAGCAGCTTAGGTGTTAGCGGCCCCCCGGCCACCGGGGAGCTGTTTTTT. Translating it yields CASSLGVSGPPATGELFF.

This chain links TRBV19 with TRBJ2-3, with TRBD2 as a possible D gene (6 bases). CDR1 is LNHDA, CDR2 SQIVND, per germline (reference sequence). V was clipped by 8 bases and J by 6 bases, with 12 bases between them. CDR3 size: 12 residues. The CDR3 region has the DNA TGTGCCAGTTCCGGGACTTGGGATACGCAGTATTTT. Amino acids: CASSGTWDTQYF.

This clone was seen a single time. This chain uses TRBV14 with TRBJ2-3; D is unclear. With 5 bases removed from V and 2 bases from J, the gap between germline ends came to 17 bases. This CDR3 is built from 16 residues. CDR1 and CDR2 (germline): SGHDN, FVKESK. The CDR3 bases are TGTGCCAGCAGCACACTGGGGTTCCTAGACACAGATACGCAGTATTTT. Translated: CASSTLGFLDTDTQYF.

CDR3 sequence (DNA): TGTGCCAGCAGTTTTTCGGGAGGTGGAAACACCATATATTTT. It is translated as CASSFSGGGNTIYF. J is TRBJ1-3 and V is TRBV28; D unresolved. The CDR3 covers 14 residues. In germline, CDR1 is MDHEN, CDR2 SYDVKM. V was cut by 3 bases and J by 3 bases, with 9 bases left in between.

The V call is TRBV6-5, the J call TRBJ2-7; 10 nucleotides agree with TRBD1. Germline CDR1 and CDR2: MNHEY and SVGAGI. The CDR3 has 14 residues. Unmatched junction bases numbered 4, after V lost 6 bases and J lost 2 bases. The CDR3 nucleotides read TGTGCCAGCAGAAGACAGGGGGCGGCCTACGAGCAGTACTTC. This encodes CASRRQGAAYEQYF.

The chain links TRBV5-1 to TRBJ2-5; D is undetermined. The CDR3 is 14 residues long. V was clipped by 6 bases and J by 5 bases, with 17 bases between them. The V gene's germline CDR1 is SGHRS and CDR2 YFSETQ. The CDR3 reads CASTEKAPAETQYF. CDR3 nucleotides: TGCGCCAGCACGGAGAAGGCCCCAGCGGAGACCCAGTACTTC.

CDR3 protein: CASSPTSGANVLTF. The DNA of the CDR3 is TGTGCCAGCTCCCCCACTTCTGGGGCCAACGTCCTGACTTTC. The chain links TRBV18 to TRBJ2-6; no clear D gene. CDR3 length: 14 amino acids. Trimming left V 6 bases short and J 1 base short, with 7 bases between. Germline CDR1 is KGHSH and CDR2 is LQKENI.

This rearrangement joins TRBV7-9 to TRBJ2-1; 8 nucleotides agree with TRBD2. CDR1 SEHNR and CDR2 FQNEAQ come from the germline V gene (reference sequence). The CDR3 length is 15 residues. V dropped 7 bases and J dropped 8; count of bases not matched to a gene: 13. DNA for the CDR3: TGTGCCAGCAACTCCCCCCGGCGCGGGAGGTATGAGCAGTTCTTC. Amino acid sequence: CASNSPRRGRYEQFF.

This rearrangement joins TRBV18 to TRBJ2-3, with D uncertain. The CDR3 length is 13 residues. The germline gives CDR1 KGHSH, CDR2 LQKENI. V lost 0 bases and J lost 5, with 6 bases in between. Here the CDR3 DNA reads TGTGCCAGCTCACCACCGGTTGGAGATACGCAGTATTTT. This codes for CASSPPVGDTQYF. Together with reference TRBV18 and TRBJ2-3, the CDR3 gives the full variable domain: NAGVMQNPRHLVRRRGQEARLRCSPMKGHSHVYWYRQLPEEGLKFMVYLQKENIIDESGMPKERFSAEFPKEGPSILRIQQVVRGDSAAYFCASSPPVGDTQYFGPGTRLTVL.

This chain links TRBV6-1 with TRBJ2-7; D gene uncertain. CDR3 size: 12 residues. V lost 3 bases and J lost 4, with 7 bases in between. Looked up from germline, CDR1 is MNHNS and CDR2 is SASEGT. CDR3 region: CASSESRYEQYF. Written as DNA, the CDR3 is TGTGCCAGCAGTGAGTCCAGATACGAGCAGTACTTC.